Following are 9 T cell receptor beta chains from one sample sequenced in a study of blood T cell dynamics during melanoma immunotherapy. The table came from immunoSEQ multiplex PCR; TCRdb's copy has only in-frame clones and leaves some out. The data contain approximately 9,500 clones, around 91% of them singletons. Time point of the sample: pre-treatment baseline. The sample was blood, taken from a patient treated with checkpoint blockade. The receptors shown here come from a human donor with melanoma.

The gene calls are TRBV7-2 and TRBJ1-4; D gene uncertain. Trimming stripped 5 bases from V and 2 bases from J, with 9 bases between. CDR3 length: 14 amino acids. Germline CDR1 and CDR2: SGHTA and FQGNSA. CDR3 DNA sequence: TGTGCCAGCAGCCTGGGGATGACTAATGAAAAACTGTTTTTT. Translated: CASSLGMTNEKLFF.

A word on this clone: The germline gene is not matched at one end of the junction; a read error may be the cause. The V and J genes are TRBV4-3 and TRBJ1-5; the D is unclear. The CDR3 runs to 15 residues. Looked up from germline, CDR1 is LGHNA and CDR2 is YSLEER. DNA for the CDR3: TGCGCCAGCAGCCAAGAAGTGTACGGCAATCGGCCCCAGCATTTT. Translation: CASSQEVYGNRPQHF.

V usage is TRBV7-2 and J usage is TRBJ2-5; D could derive from TRBD1 or TRBD2 (6 bases each). The J call may be mistaken, given a closer DNA end match to TRBJ2-7. CDR1 and CDR2 (germline): SGHTA, FQGNSA. The CDR3 consists of 15 residues. CDR3 sequence (DNA): TGTGCCAGCAGCTTAGGAGGAGGGGGGCGTTACGAGCAGTACTTC. Protein sequence: CASSLGGGGRYEQYF.

CDR3 sequence: CASSPRGVYSNQPQHF. For the CDR3, the DNA is TGTGCCAGCAGCCCGAGGGGGGTATATAGCAATCAGCCCCAGCATTTT. The gene calls are TRBV27 and TRBJ1-5, with D perhaps TRBD1 (6 bases). The CDR3 is 16 amino acids. The germline V gene encodes CDR1 MNHEY and CDR2 SMNVEV (reference sequence). The germline V and J ends were trimmed by 6 bases and 0 bases, with 15 bases remaining between them.

This chain links TRBV7-3 with TRBJ1-2; 7 bases match TRBD1. CDR3 size: 14 residues. Germline V gives CDR1 SGHTA, CDR2 FQGTGA. J gave up 8 bases and V 5 bases, and 11 bases lay outside the gene matches. CDR3 in DNA: TGTGCCAGCAGCCCTCAAGGCAGGGGGAAAGGCTACACCTTC. Protein sequence: CASSPQGRGKGYTF.

The genes are TRBV5-1 and TRBJ2-1; 11 bases agree with TRBD2. The CDR3 sequence is 15 residues long. After removal of 4 bases from V and 7 bases from J, the junction contained 7 bases not matched to a gene. Germline values: CDR1 SGHRS, CDR2 YFSETQ. The CDR3 region is CASSVGLAAVNEQFF. The CDR3 DNA is TGCGCCAGCAGCGTGGGACTAGCGGCGGTTAATGAGCAGTTCTTC.

This chain connects TRBV6-5 to TRBJ2-7, with TRBD2 matching 7 bases. The V gene end was trimmed by 5 bases and the J gene end by 5 bases; junction bases not matched to a gene: 9. CDR1 is MNHEY and CDR2 is SVGAGI in the germline V gene. CDR3 length equals 14 residues. The CDR3 region is CASSVTSKSNEQYF. CDR3 bases: TGTGCCAGCAGTGTGACTAGCAAGTCTAACGAGCAGTACTTC.

The gene calls are TRBV28 and TRBJ2-7, with 11 nucleotides matching TRBD1. There are 15 residues in the CDR3. Germline V gives CDR1 MDHEN, CDR2 SYDVKM. V was clipped by 1 base and J by 3 bases; unmatched bases: 2. The CDR3: CASSLSGTGGYEQYF. The CDR3, as DNA: TGTGCCAGCAGTTTATCCGGGACAGGGGGCTACGAGCAGTACTTC. Full variable domain (rest looked up from reference TRBV28 and TRBJ2-7): DVKVTQSSRYLVKRTGEKVFLECVQDMDHENMFWYRQDPGLGLRLIYFSYDVKMKEKGDIPEGYSVSREKKERFSLILESASTNQTSMYLCASSLSGTGGYEQYFGPGTRLTVT.

The CDR3 nucleotides are TGTGCCAGCAGGGTCAGGAATCAGCCCCAGCATTTT. Translated, it gives CASRVRNQPQHF. The V call is TRBV6-5, the J call TRBJ1-5; D gene uncertain. The ends were cut back, 6 bases at V and 4 bases at J, with 7 bases in the middle. The CDR3 spans 12 residues. CDR1 and CDR2 (germline): MNHEY, SVGAGI.